The clone carrying this TCR beta chain has a handful of counts. What it binds is unknown. The data are from a study of neurological immune-mediated disorders. Whole-study findings and limits: Among 34 multiple sclerosis patients, 18 had repertoires that phylogenetic grouping placed in one related-CDR3 cluster, a possible signature.

The starting material, 2 million PBMCs stored at -80 C, gave rise to the unsorted libraries. TCRdb ran MiXCR on the 5' RACE reads and lists one entry per CDR3 protein. The sample has tens of thousands of distinct CDR3 sequences; roughly 4% are singletons. Sequences were obtained from PBMCs. This TCR was sampled from a man aged 25 to 45 with multiple sclerosis.

The CDR3 protein is CASSMTGEKLFF. CDR3 nucleotides: TGTGCCAGCAGCATGACGGGTGAAAAACTGTTTTTT. The chain joins TRBV5-6 to TRBJ1-4; no reliable D call. Per germline, CDR1 SGHDT and CDR2 YYEEEE. Trimming shortened V by 4 bases and J by 7 bases, and 8 bases separated the two germline ends. The CDR3 runs to 12 residues.